This record covers a single T cell receptor (beta chain). What antigen it recognizes has not been identified. There are no base qualities to consult, and no much larger clone falls within one base. TCRbeta CDR3 regions were amplified from genomic DNA using the immunoSEQ Assay, a bias-controlled multiplex PCR. The paper's processing steps were these. The number of nucleated cells in each sample was estimated from the amplification of reference gene primers within the assay. To quantify the absolute abundance of each unique TCRbeta CDR3 rearrangement, sequence reads were collapsed and filtered. Productive Simpson clonality was computed per sample as the square root of Simpson's diversity index over productive rearrangements. Sourced from immuneACCESS, this table was stored by TCRdb with only in-frame sequences that have V and J called. A share of the clones is absent; for the studies checked, an unresolved V gene accounts for under half, and the remainder has no known explanation. That table gives V, J and clone size, and the DNA gave D and trimming. The sample profile shows about 340,000 clones; 80% to 95% of them were found once. Roughly 18% of the sample is taken by the ten largest.

In the prospective study, participants were 18 to 89 years old, resided in about two dozen geographic areas of the United States, and were enrolled through a virtual design. In the prospective study, cohorts were assigned on the basis of participant-reported clinical history obtained from a screening survey and a study questionnaire. Recovered participants in ImmuneRACE Cohort 3 were defined as having two consecutive negative NP/OP PCR tests, clearance from a healthcare professional, or resolution of symptoms. In the prospective study, mobile phlebotomists collected whole blood, serum and a nasopharyngeal or oropharyngeal swab from each participant. Prospective study participants could optionally give additional blood draws and questionnaires over a roughly 2-month period. Blood samples from the prospective study were shipped frozen or at room temperature prior to DNA extraction. The data belong to a study of blood T cell repertoires in COVID-19 (dated by TCRdb to 2018 to 2021). About the study as a whole: Samples covering the acute and convalescent phases of COVID-19 were provided by collaborators in the United States, Italy and Spain. The prospective study material was composed of cDNA or gDNA derived from T cells, B-cell-depleted T cells, or PBMCs. The dataset comprised deeply sampled blood TCRbeta repertoires from subjects exposed to, actively infected with, or recovered from COVID-19. The repertoires were released in a freely available public database meant as a resource for research on the immune response to SARS-CoV-2. The samples were drawn from two sources: the first 160 participants of the ongoing ImmuneRACE study, and about 1,300 subjects contributed by 6 global collaborators. Nearly every sample came with metadata listing a de-identified subject ID, COVID-19 status, age in years and sex. Where HLA class I and class II types were available, the types were taken from metadata supplied by the sample provider, not from assay-based typing. Paper-wide results and their limitations: Clinical and demographic metadata were provided uncurated, with the amount varying by source and participant.

The sequence was obtained from a woman aged 30 to 39 who had recovered from COVID-19. Sequencing was done on a sample of PBMCs or T cells enriched from blood (not recorded which).

The CDR3 loop reads CASSPAIVPGNEQFF. The DNA sequence is as follows: TGTGCCAGCAGCCCAGCCATAGTCCCCGGGAATGAGCAGTTCTTC. Recombination linked TRBV9 to TRBJ2-1; the D gene lacks a confident call. V is pared back by 4 bases and J by 7 bases, with 18 bases lying between the germline termini. The CDR3 numbers 15 residues from cysteine through phenylalanine. Only the CDR3 region is kept as DNA, spanning 45 bases read in frame from base 1. The germline V gene supplies CDR1 SGDLS and CDR2 YYNGEE.